Presented here are 14 T cell receptor beta chains from one specimen sequenced in a study of blood T cell repertoires in COVID-19. Profiling relied on immunoSEQ multiplex PCR, and the TCRdb table lists in-frame clones only, not all of them. The table shows about 80,000 clones, with under 80% occurring only once. Sequenced sample: peripheral blood. The origin of the receptors is a human donor in a cohort sampled during active COVID-19.

The rearrangement joins TRBV15 to TRBJ1-5; possibly TRBD1 for D (5 bases). Germline V gene lookup returns CDR1 LNHNV and CDR2 YYDKDF (reference sequence). The CDR3 loop spans 15 amino acids. V was shortened by 0 bases and J by 3 bases, with 9 bases between the two germline ends. The CDR3 spells CATSRDKGPNQPQHF. For the CDR3, the DNA is TGTGCCACCAGCAGAGATAAGGGGCCCAATCAGCCCCAGCATTTT.

This chain uses TRBV27 with TRBJ2-1; D perhaps matches TRBD2 (5 bases). CDR1 is MNHEY and CDR2 is SMNVEV in the germline V gene (reference sequence). This CDR3 has 16 amino acids. Trimming stripped 3 bases from V and 8 bases from J, with 20 bases between. Written as DNA, the CDR3 is TGTGCCAGCAGTTTGTTCGCCGGGGTTAGTTTGGATGAGCAGTTCTTC. It translates to CASSLFAGVSLDEQFF.

The rearrangement uses TRBV6-5 and TRBJ2-6; D might be TRBD2 (5 bases). This CDR3 region has 13 residues. CDR1 is MNHEY and CDR2 is SVGAGI in the germline V gene. The CDR3 spells CAIRDSGANVLTF. DNA of the CDR3: TGTGCTATCCGGGACTCTGGGGCCAACGTCCTGACTTTC.

CDR3 bases: TGTGCTAGTGGTTTGGCCCGACTAGCGGGAGGGCCCTGTTGGTGGAACGAGCAGTACGTC. Protein: CASGLARLAGGPCWWNEQYV. The V gene is TRBV12-5, the J gene TRBJ2-7; TRBD2 matches at 14 bases. This CDR3 region has 20 residues. J was trimmed by 5 bases and V by 1 base; bases with no gene match: 16. Germline V gene data show CDR1 as LGHNT and CDR2 as FRNRAP.

The chain has TRBV19 and TRBJ1-2; tentative D call: TRBD1 (6 bases). Germline V gene sequence: CDR1 LNHDA, CDR2 SQIVND (reference sequence). V was trimmed by 5 bases and J by 8 bases, leaving 21 bases between them. CDR3 length: 15 amino acids. The CDR3 nucleotides read TGTGCCAGTAGTTCTCCGGGACAAATAACGGTCGGCTACACCTTC. As protein: CASSSPGQITVGYTF.

This chain joins TRBV9 and TRBJ2-3; tentatively, D is TRBD2 (5 bases). Trimming shortened V by 0 bases and J by 0 bases, and 11 bases separated the two germline ends. The CDR3 loop spans 16 amino acids. Looked up from germline, CDR1 is SGDLS and CDR2 is YYNGEE. The DNA of the CDR3 is TGTGCCAGCAGCGTAGTGGGGAGTCCCAGCACAGATACGCAGTATTTT. This encodes CASSVVGSPSTDTQYF.

A single count supports this clone. The rearrangement links TRBV19 to TRBJ2-3; 8 positions match TRBD1. The CDR3 is made up of 16 amino acids. Trimming cost V 0 bases and J 3 bases; bases outside gene matches: 5. The V gene's germline CDR1 is LNHDA and CDR2 SQIVND (reference sequence). CDR3: CASSIDGQGRTDTQYF. In nucleotides, the CDR3 is TGTGCCAGTAGTATAGACGGACAGGGAAGAACAGATACGCAGTATTTT. Looking up the rest from reference TRBV19 and TRBJ2-3 gives the full variable domain: DGGITQSPKYLFRKEGQNVTLSCEQNLNHDAMYWYRQDPGQGLRLIYYSQIVNDFQKGDIAEGYSVSREKKESFPLTVTSAQKNPTAFYLCASSIDGQGRTDTQYFGPGTRLTVL.

This clone was counted between two and nine times. CDR3 amino acids: CASSFGGLITEAFF. The CDR3 region has the DNA TGTGCCAGCAGTTTCGGGGGGCTTATCACTGAAGCTTTCTTT. The chain joins TRBV6-6 to TRBJ1-1; tentative D call: TRBD1 (6 bases). The CDR3 is made up of 14 amino acids. Germline CDR1 and CDR2: MNHNY and SVGAGI (reference sequence). Trimming stripped 4 bases from V and 4 bases from J, with 13 bases between.

V usage is TRBV10-3 and J usage is TRBJ2-1, with 10 bases matching TRBD2. The CDR3 extends over 15 amino acids. Trimming at V came to 4 bases and at J to 7 bases, leaving 7 bases not matched to a gene. Germline V gene lookup returns CDR1 ENHRY and CDR2 SYGVKD. CDR3 DNA: TGTGCCATCAGTGGGGGTGTGACTAGCGGGAATGAGCAGTTCTTC. This codes for CAISGGVTSGNEQFF.

The chain uses TRBV10-3 and TRBJ2-2; 7 nucleotides match TRBD1. The germline V gene encodes CDR1 ENHRY and CDR2 SYGVKD. V shed 6 bases, J shed 1 base, and the junction held 2 bases outside the gene matches. The CDR3 spans 14 residues. CDR3: CAIRGTENTGELFF. DNA for the CDR3: TGTGCCATCAGAGGGACAGAGAACACCGGGGAGCTGTTTTTT.

The chain joins TRBV12-3 or TRBV12-4 to TRBJ1-2; a weak D match, TRBD1 (6 bases). V was clipped by 6 bases and J by 4 bases, with 12 bases between them. This CDR3 contains 13 residues. DNA of the CDR3: TGTGCCAGCAGCCGGGACACAACCTATGGCTACACCTTC. It is translated as CASSRDTTYGYTF.

The genes are TRBV10-1 and TRBJ2-3; possible D gene TRBD2, 6 bases. Trimming pared 8 bases from V and 3 bases from J, leaving 9 bases between. CDR3 length equals 12 residues. Germline assignment: CDR1 WNHNN and CDR2 SYGVQD (reference sequence). CDR3 nucleotides: TGCGCCAGCGGGGACTCAACAGATACGCAGTATTTT. Protein: CASGDSTDTQYF.

This clone was observed a handful of times. V and J are TRBV24-1 and TRBJ1-1; perhaps TRBD1 as D (6 bases). Germline CDR1 is KGHDR and CDR2 is SFDVKD. Trimming removed 9 bases at V and 1 base at J, with 14 bases between. The CDR3 runs 14 residues. The CDR3 spells CATHPAGANTEAFF. DNA for the CDR3: TGTGCCACCCATCCGGCAGGGGCGAACACTGAAGCTTTCTTT.

V usage is TRBV12-3 or TRBV12-4 and J usage is TRBJ1-4; D ambiguous. The V end was cut by 2 bases, the J end by 8 bases, with 9 bases between. The CDR3 runs 13 residues. The CDR3 DNA reads as TGTGCCAGCAGTTTAATGGGAGGCGAAAAACTGTTTTTT. It is translated as CASSLMGGEKLFF.